These T cell receptor beta chains were read from a single sample in a study of blood T cell repertoires in COVID-19. Assay: immunoSEQ multiplex PCR; the TCRdb copy retains only in-frame clones and omits some. Among around 240,000 clones listed, about 87% were seen once. Sequencing was performed on PBMCs or T cells enriched from blood (not recorded which). The receptors stem from a man in his fifties or sixties who had been exposed to COVID-19. CDR3s include the opening cysteine and the closing phenylalanine or tryptophan. A D gene is named only where the DNA matches it firmly. Clone size is not always given. Where it is, it says once, few, many or a class for expanded clones.

size,V,D,J,CDR3,DNA
-,TRBV28,-,TRBJ2-1,CASTWAGSSYNEQFF,TGTGCCAGCACCTGGGCTGGGAGCTCCTACAATGAGCAGTTCTTC
-,TRBV4-1,-,TRBJ2-4,CASSHLGTPNIQYF,TGCGCCAGCAGCCACCTAGGTACCCCGAACATTCAGTACTTC
-,TRBV5-6,-,TRBJ1-2,CASSLGLQGGYTF,TGTGCCAGCAGCTTGGGGCTTCAGGGCGGCTACACCTTC
-,TRBV5-1,-,TRBJ2-1,CASSGPGSFSQYNEQFF,TGCGCCAGCAGCGGTCCCGGGAGCTTTTCCCAGTACAATGAGCAGTTCTTC
-,TRBV28,-,TRBJ2-7,CASSFVGNRAGEQYF,TGTGCCAGCAGTTTTGTAGGAAACAGGGCTGGAGAGCAGTACTTC
-,TRBV7-6,TRBD2,TRBJ2-3,CASSLATPAGNTDTQYF,TGTGCCAGCAGCTTAGCAACTCCAGCGGGGAACACAGATACGCAGTATTTT
-,TRBV19,-,TRBJ1-5,CASSPEGGGISNQPQHF,TGTGCCAGTAGTCCCGAGGGTGGCGGGATTAGCAATCAGCCCCAGCATTTT
-,TRBV9,-,TRBJ1-1,CASSVASGRENTEAFF,TGTGCCAGCAGCGTAGCTTCGGGTCGGGAGAACACTGAAGCTTTCTTT
-,TRBV12-3/TRBV12-4,-,TRBJ1-2,CASSLTAYGYTF,TGTGCCAGCAGTTTGACTGCTTATGGCTACACCTTC
-,TRBV27,TRBD2,TRBJ2-1,CASSLYASGRFNNEQFF,TGTGCCAGCAGTTTATACGCTAGCGGGAGGTTCAACAATGAGCAGTTCTTC
-,TRBV19,TRBD1,TRBJ2-2,CASTGGWGTGELFF,TGTGCCAGTACAGGGGGCTGGGGCACCGGGGAGCTGTTTTTT
-,TRBV7-8,-,TRBJ2-2,CASRGAGNTGELFF,TGTGCCAGCAGAGGAGCGGGGAACACCGGGGAGCTGTTTTTT
-,TRBV6-5,TRBD1,TRBJ1-5,CASRRTGASNQPQHF,TGTGCCAGCAGACGGACAGGGGCTAGCAATCAGCCCCAGCATTTT
-,TRBV3-1/TRBV3-2,TRBD1,TRBJ2-7,CASSQAPGTAYEQYF,TGTGCCAGCAGCCAAGCACCCGGGACAGCCTACGAGCAGTACTTC
-,TRBV28,TRBD1,TRBJ1-4,CASSSWDSLEKLFF,TGTGCCAGCAGTTCGTGGGACAGCCTTGAAAAACTGTTTTTT
-,TRBV5-1,-,TRBJ2-5,CASSFSPSETQYF,TGCGCCAGCAGCTTTAGCCCCTCGGAGACCCAGTACTTC
-,TRBV10-1,-,TRBJ1-5,CASSESSGGPNQPQHF,TGCGCCAGCAGTGAGTCAAGTGGAGGGCCTAATCAGCCCCAGCATTTT
-,TRBV5-4,-,TRBJ2-1,CASTPPSGRSSYNEQFF,TGTGCCAGCACTCCCCCTTCGGGGAGGAGCTCCTACAATGAGCAGTTCTTC
-,TRBV18,-,TRBJ1-1,CASSQGLNTEAFF,TGTGCCAGCTCGCAGGGTTTGAACACTGAAGCTTTCTTT
-,TRBV5-1,-,TRBJ2-6,CASSFGTARSGANVLTF,TGCGCCAGCAGCTTTGGTACAGCACGCTCTGGGGCCAACGTCCTGACTTTC
-,TRBV5-1,TRBD2,TRBJ2-4,CASRSGTSGFNIQYF,TGCGCCAGCAGGTCCGGGACTAGCGGGTTCAACATTCAGTACTTC
-,TRBV7-8,-,TRBJ1-1,CASSPQRDTEAFF,TGTGCCAGCAGCCCACAGAGGGACACTGAAGCTTTCTTT
few,TRBV5-1,-,TRBJ1-5,CASSLSGVSNQPQHF,TGCGCCAGCAGCTTGTCGGGGGTTAGCAATCAGCCCCAGCATTTT
-,TRBV10-3,TRBD2,TRBJ2-1,CAISESASGGYNEQFF,TGTGCCATCAGTGAGTCCGCTAGCGGGGGTTACAATGAGCAGTTCTTC
-,TRBV18,TRBD1,TRBJ2-1,CASLHGTGDNSEQFF,TGTGCCAGCTTGCACGGGACAGGGGATAACAGTGAGCAGTTCTTC
few,TRBV2,-,TRBJ1-1,CASTKEGGANTEAFF,TGTGCCAGCACGAAAGAGGGGGGGGCGAACACTGAAGCTTTCTTT
-,TRBV15,-,TRBJ2-7,CATSGLADTSYEQYF,TGTGCCACCAGCGGGTTAGCGGATACCTCCTACGAGCAGTACTTC
-,TRBV14,-,TRBJ1-2,CASSQGQQHYGYTF,TGTGCCAGCAGCCAAGGACAGCAGCATTATGGCTACACCTTC
once,TRBV30,-,TRBJ1-3,CAWSVRGVPGNTIYF,TGTGCCTGGAGTGTGCGGGGGGTCCCTGGAAACACCATATATTTT
-,TRBV21-1,-,TRBJ1-3,CASSKILRVPIYF,TGTGCCAGCAGCAAAATTTTGAGGGTACCCATATATTTT
-,TRBV5-1,TRBD2,TRBJ2-7,CASSPGLAGASEQYF,TGCGCCAGCAGCCCCGGACTAGCGGGGGCCTCCGAGCAGTACTTC
-,TRBV5-1,-,TRBJ1-2,CASSLVQGGSGYTF,TGCGCCAGCAGCTTGGTCCAGGGAGGCTCTGGCTACACCTTC
-,TRBV10-3,-,TRBJ2-5,CAISESAETQYF,TGTGCCATCAGTGAGTCGGCAGAGACCCAGTACTTC
few,TRBV5-1,TRBD1,TRBJ1-2,CASSPGTVYGYTF,TGCGCCAGCAGCCCGGGGACAGTCTATGGCTACACCTTC
-,TRBV28,-,TRBJ1-1,CASSPPSGSANTEAFF,TGTGCCAGCAGCCCTCCGTCCGGGTCAGCGAACACTGAAGCTTTCTTT
-,TRBV2,-,TRBJ1-4,CASSLQGLENEKLFF,TGTGCCAGCAGTCTCCAGGGACTAGAGAATGAAAAACTGTTTTTT
-,TRBV24-1,TRBD1,TRBJ2-5,CATSDFGTGEGETQYF,TGTGCCACCAGTGACTTCGGGACAGGGGAGGGGGAGACCCAGTACTTC
-,TRBV7-8,-,TRBJ1-5,CASSLRQINQPQHF,TGTGCCAGCAGCTTACGACAGATCAATCAGCCCCAGCATTTT
-,TRBV6-5,-,TRBJ1-4,CASRLPWANNEKLFF,TGTGCCAGCAGGCTTCCATGGGCTAATAATGAAAAACTGTTTTTT
-,TRBV5-1,-,TRBJ2-1,CASSLTAGEQFF,TGCGCCAGCAGCCTGACAGCGGGCGAGCAGTTCTTC
-,TRBV5-1,-,TRBJ1-1,CASSLDSQNTEAFF,TGCGCCAGCAGTTTGGACAGCCAGAACACTGAAGCTTTCTTT
-,TRBV28,-,TRBJ2-7,CASSPYSGLYEQYF,TGTGCCAGCAGTCCCTATTCTGGTCTCTACGAGCAGTACTTC
-,TRBV3-1/TRBV3-2,-,TRBJ1-2,CASSQRWGDYGYTF,TGTGCCAGCAGCCAGCGTTGGGGCGACTATGGCTACACCTTC
-,TRBV18,TRBD1,TRBJ2-6,CASSPRDRGAGANVLTF,TGTGCCAGCTCACCAAGGGACAGGGGAGCTGGGGCCAACGTCCTGACTTTC
-,TRBV28,TRBD1,TRBJ2-7,CASSLRGRIYYEQYF,TGTGCCAGCAGTCTAAGGGGGCGCATATACTACGAGCAGTACTTC
-,TRBV18,-,TRBJ2-1,CASSPEVYYNEQFF,TGTGCCAGCTCACCGGAGGTTTACTACAATGAGCAGTTCTTC
-,TRBV5-1,-,TRBJ1-1,CASSWTEMNTEAFF,TGCGCCAGCAGTTGGACAGAAATGAACACTGAAGCTTTCTTT
-,TRBV19,-,TRBJ2-1,CASSVMTSYNEQFF,TGTGCCAGTAGTGTCATGACTTCCTACAATGAGCAGTTCTTC
-,TRBV6-5,-,TRBJ2-3,CASSKATQYF,TGTGCCTCAAGCAAAGCTACGCAGTATTTT
-,TRBV5-8,TRBD1,TRBJ2-3,CASSLGDRVPDTQYF,TGTGCCAGCAGCTTGGGGGACAGGGTCCCAGATACGCAGTATTTT